This TCR beta chain derives from a study of cytomegalovirus exposure and HLA in healthy donors. Study-wide context: The platform used for the 100 to 150 validation repertoires matched that of the approximately 670 first-cohort repertoires, a later analysis reported. Overall study results and limits: Reports showed the classifier diagnosing cytomegalovirus status with high specificity and sensitivity. According to the study, approximately 150 TCR beta chains were cytomegalovirus-associated.

Profiling relied on immunoSEQ multiplex PCR, and the TCRdb table lists in-frame clones only, not all of them. The sample consists of 100,000 to 150,000 clones, approximately 89% of them appearing once. Turning to this clone: As yet, its antigen is unknown.

This clonotype was sampled from a man aged 30 to 45 in good health and CMV-seronegative. The sample was PBMCs.

CDR3 amino acids: CASVGTGGDQPQHF. For the CDR3, the DNA is TGTGCCAGTGTTGGGACAGGGGGCGATCAGCCCCAGCATTTT. The V call is TRBV2, the J call TRBJ1-5, with TRBD1 identical over 12 bases. The CDR3 runs 14 residues. V lost 9 bases to trimming and J lost 5 bases; unmatched junction nucleotides: 5. CDR1 and CDR2 from the germline V gene are SNHLY and FYNNEI. The variable domain in full, completed from reference TRBV2 and TRBJ1-5, reads EPEVTQTPSHQVTQMGQEVILRCVPISNHLYFYWYRQILGQKVEFLVSFYNNEISEKSEIFDDQFSVERPDGSNFTLKIRSTKLEDSAMYFCASVGTGGDQPQHFGDGTRLSIL.